This T cell receptor (beta chain) was identified in a study of blood T cell repertoires in COVID-19. On the study more broadly: COVID-19 samples collected from the United States, Italy and Spain covered acute and convalescent phases.

This clone was recorded a few times. A case of COVID-19 had been met by exposed participants within 2 weeks before study entry. Original analysis: How many nucleated cells were present was estimated from reference gene primer amplification. Libraries were prepared by immunoSEQ multiplex PCR; TCRdb keeps only in-frame clonotypes and omits some of them. V and J calls and clone size are as listed in that table; D and trimming were resolved from the DNA. In the table there are about 150,000 clones, 75% to 90% of which are singletons. The CDR3 covers 16 residues. Germline V gene lookup returns CDR1 SGHVS and CDR2 FNYEAQ. V trimming: 4 bases; J trimming: 6 bases; junction bases outside the gene matches: 12.

V gene TRBV7-6 combines with J gene TRBJ2-5, with 9 nucleotides matching TRBD1. This TCR was sampled from a man aged 70 or older who had been exposed to COVID-19. The sequencing input was PBMCs or T cells enriched from blood (not recorded which). CDR3 sequence: CASSYGTGSGSQTQYF. DNA of the CDR3: TGTGCCAGCAGCTACGGGACAGGGAGTGGTAGTCAGACCCAGTACTTC.